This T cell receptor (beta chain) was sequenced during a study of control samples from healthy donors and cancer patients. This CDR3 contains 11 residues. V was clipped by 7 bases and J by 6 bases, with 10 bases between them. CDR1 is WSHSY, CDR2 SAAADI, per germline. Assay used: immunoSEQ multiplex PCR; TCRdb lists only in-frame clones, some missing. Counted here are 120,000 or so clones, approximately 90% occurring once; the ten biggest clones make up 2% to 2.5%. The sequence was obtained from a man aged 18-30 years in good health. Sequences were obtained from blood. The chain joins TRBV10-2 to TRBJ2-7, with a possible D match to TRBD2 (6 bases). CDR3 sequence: CASNCGAEQYV. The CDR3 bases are TGCGCCAGCAACTGCGGGGCCGAGCAGTACGTC.